This T cell receptor beta chain was profiled in a study of T cell changes during pregnancy in multiple sclerosis. Sequencing was performed with immunoSEQ multiplex PCR; in TCRdb, only in-frame clones are kept and a portion is missing. Of roughly 50,000 clones in the sample, around 92% were seen once. Germline CDR1 reads SGHTA; CDR2 reads FQGNSA. Unmatched junction bases numbered 9, after V lost 7 bases and J lost 4 bases. This CDR3 region has 15 residues. The rearrangement joins TRBV7-2 to TRBJ1-5; 8 bases align to TRBD1. This receptor was identified in a female donor in good health, enrolled as a control in a pregnancy study. Sequenced material: peripheral blood, taken after pregnancy. The chain's CDR3 is CASTTVGDRNQPQHF. CDR3 DNA sequence: TGTGCCAGCACTACCGTAGGGGACAGGAATCAGCCCCAGCATTTT.